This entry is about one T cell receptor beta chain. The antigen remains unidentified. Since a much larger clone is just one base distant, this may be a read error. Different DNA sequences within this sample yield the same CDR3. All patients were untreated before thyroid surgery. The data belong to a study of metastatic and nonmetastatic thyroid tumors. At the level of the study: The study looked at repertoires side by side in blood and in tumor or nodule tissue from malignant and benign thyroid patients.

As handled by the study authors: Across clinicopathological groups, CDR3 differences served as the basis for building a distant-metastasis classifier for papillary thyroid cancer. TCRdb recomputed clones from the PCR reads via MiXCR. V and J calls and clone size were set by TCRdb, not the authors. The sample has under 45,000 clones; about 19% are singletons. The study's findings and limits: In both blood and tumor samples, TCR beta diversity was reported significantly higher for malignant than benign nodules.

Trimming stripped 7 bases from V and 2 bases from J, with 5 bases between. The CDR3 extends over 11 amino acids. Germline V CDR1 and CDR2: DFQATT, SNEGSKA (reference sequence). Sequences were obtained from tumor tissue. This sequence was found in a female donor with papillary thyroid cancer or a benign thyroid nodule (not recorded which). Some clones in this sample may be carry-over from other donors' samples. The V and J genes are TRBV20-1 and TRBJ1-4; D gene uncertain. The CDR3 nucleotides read TGCAGTGTTACGACTAATGAAAAACTGTTTTTT. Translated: CSVTTNEKLFF.